This is a list of T cell receptor beta chains from one sample in a study of neoadjuvant nivolumab and ipilimumab in lung cancer. Libraries were prepared by immunoSEQ multiplex PCR; TCRdb keeps only in-frame clonotypes and omits some of them. Seen here are 10,000 to 15,000 clones, approximately 71% observed once, and the top ten hold almost 25%. The sequencing here drew on peripheral blood, taken after neoadjuvant nivolumab, alone or with ipilimumab, at or shortly before surgery. These receptors came from an adult with non-small cell lung cancer. Both conserved end residues are part of each CDR3. The D gene is left open where the match is weak. Size is stated for part of the rows, as once, few or many counts, or as a class when the clone is expanded.

j_call: TRBJ2-4
v_call: TRBV11-3
clone_size: .
d_call: .
cdr3_aa: CASSLDRGRGPKNIQYF
cdr3_nt: TGTGCCAGCAGCTTAGATCGGGGCCGCGGTCCCAAAAACATTCAGTACTTC

j_call: TRBJ2-1
v_call: TRBV18
clone_size: .
d_call: .
cdr3_aa: CASSLTPSGHNEQFF
cdr3_nt: TGTGCCAGCTCATTGACTCCAAGCGGCCACAATGAGCAGTTCTTC

j_call: TRBJ2-1
v_call: TRBV7-2
clone_size: .
d_call: .
cdr3_aa: CASSFGGSYEQFF
cdr3_nt: TGTGCCAGCAGCTTTGGGGGCTCATATGAGCAGTTCTTC

j_call: TRBJ2-1
v_call: TRBV9
clone_size: .
d_call: TRBD2
cdr3_aa: CASSVDSGGYEQFF
cdr3_nt: TGTGCCAGCAGCGTAGATTCGGGAGGGTATGAGCAGTTCTTC

j_call: TRBJ2-3
v_call: TRBV11-1
clone_size: few
d_call: .
cdr3_aa: CASSSSPADTQYF
cdr3_nt: TGTGCCAGCAGCTCCTCCCCCGCAGATACGCAGTATTTT

j_call: TRBJ1-1
v_call: TRBV18
clone_size: .
d_call: TRBD1
cdr3_aa: CASTGQSNTEAFF
cdr3_nt: TGTGCCAGCACGGGACAGTCCAACACTGAAGCTTTCTTT

j_call: TRBJ1-2
v_call: TRBV5-1
clone_size: many
d_call: .
cdr3_aa: CASSPRGSDGYTF
cdr3_nt: TGCGCCAGCAGCCCGCGGGGCTCGGATGGCTACACCTTC

j_call: TRBJ2-7
v_call: TRBV11-3
clone_size: .
d_call: .
cdr3_aa: CASSLGQGRLEQYF
cdr3_nt: TGTGCCAGCAGCTTAGGGCAGGGAAGGCTCGAGCAGTACTTC

j_call: TRBJ2-5
v_call: TRBV5-1
clone_size: .
d_call: .
cdr3_aa: CASSPEETQYF
cdr3_nt: TGCGCCAGCAGCCCGGAAGAGACCCAGTACTTC

j_call: TRBJ2-3
v_call: TRBV2
clone_size: .
d_call: .
cdr3_aa: CASKKGPDTQYF
cdr3_nt: TGTGCCAGCAAGAAGGGGCCGGATACGCAGTATTTT

j_call: TRBJ2-2
v_call: TRBV11-2
clone_size: .
d_call: TRBD2
cdr3_aa: CASSLGGASGRDTGELFF
cdr3_nt: TGTGCCAGCAGCTTAGGAGGGGCTAGCGGGAGGGACACCGGGGAGCTGTTTTTT

j_call: TRBJ2-2
v_call: TRBV5-1
clone_size: .
d_call: TRBD2
cdr3_aa: CASSPTSGNTGELFF
cdr3_nt: TGCGCCAGCAGCCCGACTAGCGGGAACACCGGGGAGCTGTTTTTT

j_call: TRBJ1-1
v_call: TRBV2
clone_size: .
d_call: .
cdr3_aa: CASSEENTEAFF
cdr3_nt: TGTGCCAGCAGTGAAGAGAACACTGAAGCTTTCTTT

j_call: TRBJ2-2
v_call: TRBV5-6
clone_size: .
d_call: .
cdr3_aa: CASSLDRDTGELFF
cdr3_nt: TGTGCCAGCAGCTTGGACAGGGATACCGGGGAGCTGTTTTTT

j_call: TRBJ2-3
v_call: TRBV7-3
clone_size: .
d_call: .
cdr3_aa: CASSPGSTGTTDTQYF
cdr3_nt: TGTGCCAGCAGCCCCGGATCTACAGGGACCACAGATACGCAGTATTTT

j_call: TRBJ1-1
v_call: TRBV30
clone_size: few
d_call: .
cdr3_aa: CAWSVFVGFGAFF
cdr3_nt: TGTGCCTGGAGTGTATTTGTAGGGTTTGGAGCTTTCTTT

j_call: TRBJ2-7
v_call: TRBV7-2
clone_size: .
d_call: .
cdr3_aa: CASSLAPGSSYEQYF
cdr3_nt: TGTGCCAGCAGCTTAGCTCCCGGCAGCTCCTACGAGCAGTACTTC

j_call: TRBJ2-3
v_call: TRBV4-3
clone_size: .
d_call: .
cdr3_aa: CASSPGAGPDTQYF
cdr3_nt: TGCGCCAGCAGCCCAGGGGCGGGACCAGATACGCAGTATTTT

j_call: TRBJ1-1
v_call: TRBV5-4
clone_size: .
d_call: .
cdr3_aa: CASSLAVQGNTEAFF
cdr3_nt: TGTGCCAGCAGCTTGGCCGTACAGGGGAACACTGAAGCTTTCTTT

j_call: TRBJ1-1
v_call: TRBV10-3
clone_size: few
d_call: TRBD1
cdr3_aa: CAIRDYRGLNTEAFF
cdr3_nt: TGTGCCATCAGGGACTACAGGGGGTTGAACACTGAAGCTTTCTTT

j_call: TRBJ2-7
v_call: TRBV10-3
clone_size: .
d_call: .
cdr3_aa: CAISAEVVYIYEQYF
cdr3_nt: TGTGCCATCAGTGCCGAGGTTGTGTATATCTACGAGCAGTACTTC

j_call: TRBJ2-7
v_call: TRBV5-6
clone_size: .
d_call: .
cdr3_aa: CASSLGPTYEQYF
cdr3_nt: TGTGCCAGCAGCTTGGGGCCAACCTACGAGCAGTACTTC